Below, 32 T cell receptor beta chains from the same sample are listed, as sequenced in a study of blood T cell repertoires in COVID-19. Clones were sequenced by immunoSEQ multiplex PCR, and TCRdb holds only the in-frame ones, with some missing. In the table there are approximately 46,000 clones, more than 80% of which are singletons. Sequencing was performed on peripheral blood. These receptor sequences come from a man in his sixties with acute or convalescent COVID-19.

This clone has only a few counts. This sequence joins TRBV14 and TRBJ2-7; D gene ambiguous. The CDR3 runs to 14 residues. V was shortened by 4 bases and J by 0 bases, with 10 bases between the two germline ends. The germline CDR1 and CDR2 sequences are SGHDN and FVKESK. CDR3 nucleotide sequence: TGTGCCAGCAGCCCCCAAATCTACTCCTACGAGCAGTACTTC. It is translated as CASSPQIYSYEQYF.

This clone came up once. This chain links TRBV7-3 with TRBJ2-2, with 13 bases fitting TRBD2. Unmatched junction bases numbered 5, after V lost 4 bases and J lost 6 bases. The CDR3 totals 16 residues. Per germline, CDR1 SGHTA and CDR2 FQGTGA. The CDR3 spells CASSSRLAGGPGELFF. DNA for the CDR3: TGTGCCAGCAGCTCAAGACTAGCGGGAGGACCCGGGGAGCTGTTTTTT.

CDR3 coding DNA: TGTGCCAGCAACGGACAGGTCGATCAGCCCCAGCATTTT. Amino acid sequence: CASNGQVDQPQHF. The rearrangement links TRBV28 to TRBJ1-5, with TRBD1 identical over 7 bases. Germline values: CDR1 MDHEN, CDR2 SYDVKM. V shed 7 bases, J shed 5 bases, and the junction held 5 bases outside the gene matches. This CDR3 contains 13 residues.

The J gene is TRBJ1-1, the V gene TRBV12-3 or TRBV12-4; tentative D call: TRBD1 (6 bases). The CDR3 consists of 12 residues. Trimming removed 4 bases from V and 9 bases from J, with 12 bases in between. CDR3 bases: TGTGCCAGCAGTTCGGACAGAGCAAAAGCTTTCTTT. Translated: CASSSDRAKAFF.

The chain is built from TRBV19 and TRBJ2-1, with 7 bases aligning to TRBD2. The CDR3 is 15 amino acids. The junction had 6 bases not matched to a gene; V was cut back by 5 bases and J by 2 bases. The V gene's germline CDR1 is LNHDA and CDR2 SQIVND (reference sequence). The CDR3 here is CASSSRTRPYNEQFF. The CDR3 coding sequence is TGTGCCAGTAGTTCCCGGACTAGGCCCTACAATGAGCAGTTCTTC.

The V and J genes are TRBV30 and TRBJ2-1; 9 bases agree with TRBD2. The CDR3 totals 12 residues. With V trimmed by 5 bases and J by 7 bases, 3 bases remained unmatched. Germline V gives CDR1 GTSNPN, CDR2 SVGIG (reference sequence). The CDR3 spells CAWGLAGNEQFF. In DNA, the CDR3 is TGTGCCTGGGGGCTAGCGGGAAATGAGCAGTTCTTC. Filled out from reference TRBV30 and TRBJ2-1, the complete variable domain reads SQTIHQWPATLVQPVGSPLSLECTVEGTSNPNLYWYRQAAGRGLQLLFYSVGIGQISSEVPQNLSASRPQDRQFILSSKKLLLSDSGFYLCAWGLAGNEQFFGPGTRLTVL.

Regarding this clone: The junction shows a germline mismatch at one end, possibly a read error. V is TRBV29-1 and J is TRBJ1-6; tentative D call: TRBD1 (5 bases). CDR1 SQVTM and CDR2 ANQGSEA come from the germline V gene. The CDR3 sequence is 16 residues long. The DNA for the CDR3 is TGCAGCCTTGAGGAGTTTGAAACAGGCTATAATTCACCCCTCCACTTT. Protein sequence: CSLEEFETGYNSPLHF.

The V gene is TRBV7-3, the J gene TRBJ1-3, with D possibly TRBD1 on 6 matching bases. V shed 1 base and J shed 2 bases, with 12 bases lying between them. Germline V gives CDR1 SGHTA, CDR2 FQGTGA. There are 16 residues in the CDR3. In nucleotides, the CDR3 is TGTGCCAGCAGCTTAATGGCCAGGGGAGCTGGAAACACCATATATTTT. Its translation: CASSLMARGAGNTIYF.

The chain uses TRBV6-1 and TRBJ1-5; 8 bases agree with TRBD1. This CDR3 is built from 16 residues. J was trimmed by 4 bases and V by 3 bases; bases with no gene match: 8. CDR1 is MNHNS, CDR2 SASEGT, per germline. The CDR3, as DNA: TGTGCCAGCAGTGAGGTGACAGGGGAAGGAAATCAGCCCCAGCATTTT. It translates to CASSEVTGEGNQPQHF.

The chain is built from TRBV28 and TRBJ1-5; 10 bases align to TRBD1. After removal of 6 bases from V and 4 bases from J, the junction contained 3 bases not matched to a gene. CDR1 is MDHEN and CDR2 is SYDVKM in the germline V gene. This CDR3 spans 14 amino acids. CDR3 region: CASRPGQGNQPQHF. The CDR3 nucleotides are TGTGCCAGCAGGCCGGGACAGGGGAATCAGCCCCAGCATTTT.

The chain recombines TRBV7-3 with TRBJ2-7; 10 bases agree with TRBD1. With V trimmed by 4 bases and J by 5 bases, 5 bases remained unmatched. This CDR3 has 14 residues. Germline CDR1 is SGHTA and CDR2 is FQGTGA. CDR3 protein: CASSSTGGKDEQYF. In DNA, the CDR3 is TGTGCCAGCAGCTCGACAGGGGGCAAGGACGAGCAGTACTTC.

The count of this clone is one. The CDR3, as DNA: TGTGCCAGCAGCAACTTGGGCAGGGAGAACACTGAAGCTTTCTTT. Residues: CASSNLGRENTEAFF. The chain uses TRBV3-1 (or the pseudogene TRBV3-2) and TRBJ1-1, with a tentative D call TRBD1 (5 bases). CDR1 and CDR2 (germline): LGHDT, YNNKEL (reference sequence). V lost 5 bases and J lost 1, with 14 bases in between. The CDR3 is made up of 15 amino acids.

CDR3 loop: CASSRRTDGSYEQYF. CDR3 nucleotides: TGTGCCAGCAGCCGAAGGACTGACGGCTCCTACGAGCAGTACTTC. This chain links TRBV4-2 with TRBJ2-7; the D gene is possibly TRBD2 (5 bases). V gave up 4 bases and J gave up 0 bases, with 13 bases separating them. Germline CDR1 and CDR2: LGHNA and YNFKEQ. The CDR3 extends over 15 amino acids.

The sample holds one count of this clone. The rearrangement joins TRBV5-1 to TRBJ2-1; D is unresolved. The germline V and J ends were trimmed by 5 bases and 4 bases, with 7 bases remaining between them. CDR1 and CDR2 (germline): SGHRS, YFSETQ. CDR3 length equals 12 residues. The CDR3, as DNA: TGCGCCAGCAGGCAAACTTACAATGAGCAGTTCTTC. Protein sequence: CASRQTYNEQFF.

This sequence joins TRBV5-1 and TRBJ2-7; tentative D call: TRBD2 (6 bases). Trimming left V 2 bases short and J 1 base short, with 10 bases between. The germline V gene has CDR1 SGHRS and CDR2 YFSETQ. This CDR3 region has 14 residues. Here the CDR3 reads CASSFGSGSYEQYF. The CDR3 nucleotides are TGCGCCAGCAGCTTCGGTAGCGGATCCTACGAGCAGTACTTC. Full variable domain (rest looked up from reference TRBV5-1 and TRBJ2-7): KAGVTQTPRYLIKTRGQQVTLSCSPISGHRSVSWYQQTPGQGLQFLFEYFSETQRNKGNFPGRFSGRQFSNSRSEMNVSTLELGDSALYLCASSFGSGSYEQYFGPGTRLTVT.

This clone has a handful of counts. This chain uses TRBV11-3 with TRBJ1-1; D possibly corresponds to TRBD1 (5 bases). CDR3 length: 13 amino acids. Per the germline V gene, CDR1 is SGHNT and CDR2 is YENEEA. V was shortened by 2 bases and J by 3 bases, with 7 bases between the two germline ends. CDR3 DNA sequence: TGTGCCAGCAGCTTAACACAGGACACTGAAGCTTTCTTT. This codes for CASSLTQDTEAFF.

This clone was seen ten or more times. For the CDR3, the DNA is TGTGCCAGCCAACGGCGGGCGGGACCCTACGAGCAGTACTTC. It translates to CASQRRAGPYEQYF. This chain uses TRBV27 with TRBJ2-7; D is possibly TRBD2 (6 bases). Trimming pared 8 bases from V and 2 bases from J, leaving 16 bases between. There are 14 residues in the CDR3. Per germline, CDR1 MNHEY and CDR2 SMNVEV (reference sequence).

This chain joins TRBV5-1 and TRBJ1-1, with TRBD1 matching 8 bases. The V and J ends lost 4 bases and 4 bases, in that order; junction bases with no gene match: 6. CDR1 and CDR2 (germline): SGHRS, YFSETQ. The CDR3 has 14 amino acids. This CDR3 reads CASSGQGGGTEAFF. For the CDR3, the DNA is TGCGCCAGCAGCGGACAGGGAGGCGGCACTGAAGCTTTCTTT.

This clone is labeled medium-sized. The gene calls are TRBV19 and TRBJ2-3, with D possibly matching TRBD2 (5 bases). Germline CDR1 is LNHDA and CDR2 is SQIVND (reference sequence). V was clipped by 1 base and J by 13 bases, with 12 bases between them. This CDR3 has 12 residues. This chain's CDR3 is CASSIGGRPEYF. CDR3 nucleotides: TGTGCCAGTAGTATAGGAGGGCGGCCCGAGTATTTT.

This sequence joins TRBV7-9 and TRBJ2-5; D is uncertain. Germline loops: CDR1 SEHNR, CDR2 FQNEAQ (reference sequence). The CDR3 covers 13 residues. V lost 10 bases to trimming and J lost 4 bases, with 16 bases between them. The CDR3 coding sequence is TGTGCCACCATGTACACGTCCCCAGAGACCCAGTACTTC. Encoded protein: CATMYTSPETQYF. Full variable domain (remainder filled in from reference TRBV7-9 and TRBJ2-5): DTGVSQNPRHKITKRGQNVTFRCDPISEHNRLYWYRQTLGQGPEFLTYFQNEAQLEKSRLLSDRFSAERPKGSFSTLEIQRTEQGDSAMYLCATMYTSPETQYFGPGTRLLVL.

The rearrangement uses TRBV11-2 and TRBJ1-2; D may be TRBD1 (5 bases). CDR3 size: 16 residues. Germline-derived CDR1 and CDR2 are SGHAT and FQNNGV. V dropped 5 bases and J dropped 0 bases, with 16 bases sitting between them. DNA of the CDR3: TGTGCCAGCAGCCCCCTTAGGGGCTCAGCTAACTATGGCTACACCTTC. Translated: CASSPLRGSANYGYTF. Supplemented by reference TRBV11-2 and TRBJ1-2, the full variable domain reads EAGVAQSPRYKIIEKRQSVAFWCNPISGHATLYWYQQILGQGPKLLIQFQNNGVVDDSQLPKDRFSAERLKGVDSTLKIQPAKLEDSAVYLCASSPLRGSANYGYTFGSGTRLTVV.

The chain uses TRBV5-4 and TRBJ2-2, with 9 bases that match TRBD2. CDR3 size: 15 residues. V trimming: 5 bases; J trimming: 8 bases; junction bases outside the gene matches: 10. Germline-derived CDR1 and CDR2 are SGHNT and YYREEE (reference sequence). In DNA, the CDR3 is TGTGCCAGCAGGTTCGCGGGAGGGGCCGTTGGGGAGCTGTTTTTT. Protein sequence: CASRFAGGAVGELFF.

J is TRBJ2-1 and V is TRBV7-6, with TRBD2 matching over 8 bases. The CDR3 is 16 amino acids. Trimming at V came to 5 bases and at J to 4 bases, leaving 10 bases not matched to a gene. Germline V lookup: CDR1 SGHVS, CDR2 FNYEAQ. CDR3 bases: TGTGCCAGCAGCCCCCTCGGGGCGGGAGGTTACAATGAGCAGTTCTTC. This codes for CASSPLGAGGYNEQFF.

The V gene is TRBV9, the J gene TRBJ2-5, with 8 bases aligning to TRBD2. Germline CDR1 SGDLS, CDR2 YYNGEE. Trimming removed 3 bases from V and 5 bases from J; junction bases left unmatched: 9. This CDR3 contains 15 residues. CDR3 loop: CASSAGGTPGETQYF. DNA of the CDR3: TGTGCCAGCAGCGCGGGGGGGACCCCGGGTGAGACCCAGTACTTC.

The chain joins TRBV18 to TRBJ2-1; possibly TRBD2 for D (5 bases). Trimming took off 2 bases at V and 10 bases at J, with 18 bases between the two ends. There are 15 residues in the CDR3. In germline, CDR1 is KGHSH, CDR2 LQKENI. CDR3 bases: TGTGCCAGCTCACCAGGGCAGCCCCGGGAAGGAGAGCAGTTCTTC. Amino acid sequence: CASSPGQPREGEQFF. Using reference TRBV18 and TRBJ2-1 for the parts outside the CDR3, the full variable domain is NAGVMQNPRHLVRRRGQEARLRCSPMKGHSHVYWYRQLPEEGLKFMVYLQKENIIDESGMPKERFSAEFPKEGPSILRIQQVVRGDSAAYFCASSPGQPREGEQFFGPGTRLTVL.

This chain joins TRBV3-1 (or the pseudogene TRBV3-2) and TRBJ1-3, with no clear D. Germline assignment: CDR1 LGHDT and CDR2 YNNKEL (reference sequence). The CDR3 totals 14 residues. V was shortened by 4 bases and J by 0 bases, with 7 bases between the two germline ends. The CDR3 spells CASSPGSSGNTIYF. CDR3 in DNA: TGTGCCAGCAGCCCCGGGAGCTCTGGAAACACCATATATTTT.

This clone was detected a few times. The chain has TRBV9 and TRBJ2-5, with 10 bases matching TRBD2. CDR3 length equals 17 residues. In germline, CDR1 is SGDLS, CDR2 YYNGEE. With V trimmed by 0 bases and J by 4 bases, 9 bases remained unmatched. In DNA, the CDR3 is TGTGCCAGCAGCGTAGGGGGTCTAGCGGGAGTGGGAGAGACCCAGTACTTC. It yields the protein CASSVGGLAGVGETQYF.

V gene TRBV24-1 combines with J gene TRBJ2-5; a weak D match, TRBD1 (6 bases). The CDR3 extends over 13 amino acids. Trimming removed 2 bases from V and 6 bases from J, with 9 bases in between. From germline, CDR1 is KGHDR and CDR2 SFDVKD. The CDR3 sequence is CATSDSRGQTQYF. CDR3 DNA sequence: TGTGCCACCAGTGATTCCAGGGGACAGACCCAGTACTTC.

The chain carries TRBV29-1 and TRBJ1-2, with 10 bases matching TRBD1. Per germline, CDR1 SQVTM and CDR2 ANQGSEA. V lost 2 bases, J lost 7 bases, and 4 bases stayed unmatched. The length of the CDR3 is 13 residues. CDR3 bases: TGCAGCGTTGAATTGGACAGGGGGTTTGGCTACACCTTC. Protein product: CSVELDRGFGYTF.

V gene TRBV30 combines with J gene TRBJ2-2, with D uncertain. The CDR3 consists of 13 residues. Trimming cost V 3 bases and J 4 bases, with 9 bases left between them. Germline CDR1 is GTSNPN and CDR2 is SVGIG (reference sequence). The CDR3 spells CAWSAQSTGELFF. CDR3 coding DNA: TGTGCCTGGAGCGCACAGAGCACCGGGGAGCTGTTTTTT. Using reference TRBV30 and TRBJ2-2 for the parts outside the CDR3, the full variable domain is SQTIHQWPATLVQPVGSPLSLECTVEGTSNPNLYWYRQAAGRGLQLLFYSVGIGQISSEVPQNLSASRPQDRQFILSSKKLLLSDSGFYLCAWSAQSTGELFFGEGSRLTVL.

The V gene is TRBV4-2, the J gene TRBJ1-3, with D perhaps TRBD1 (5 bases). CDR1 is LGHNA and CDR2 is YNFKEQ in the germline V gene. Trimming pared 0 bases from V and 6 bases from J, leaving 12 bases between. The CDR3 spans 15 residues. The CDR3 loop is CASSQEDSGVNTIYF. The CDR3, as DNA: TGTGCCAGCAGCCAAGAAGACAGTGGTGTAAACACCATATATTTT.

This chain joins TRBV18 and TRBJ2-3; D ambiguous. Germline V gene lookup returns CDR1 KGHSH and CDR2 LQKENI. CDR3 size: 14 residues. Trimming took 3 bases from V and 4 from J, leaving 11 bases between them. In DNA form, the CDR3 reads TGTGCCAGCTCACCTTCGGCGGTAGCAGATACGCAGTATTTT. This encodes CASSPSAVADTQYF.